These 32 T cell receptor beta chains originate from one sample sequenced in a study of T cell responses to AZD1222 COVID-19 vaccine. TCRdb keeps only in-frame clones here, not all; method: immunoSEQ multiplex PCR. The table lists about 140,000 clones, 75% to 95% of them singletons. This sample comprised peripheral blood, obtained on day 0 of AZD1222 vaccination. The receptor source for this set is an adult in good health.

The V and J genes are TRBV7-3 and TRBJ2-6, with 7 bases that match TRBD1. The junction had 13 bases not matched to a gene; V was cut back by 5 bases and J by 0 bases. Germline V gene sequence: CDR1 SGHTA, CDR2 FQGTGA. CDR3 length: 19 residues. In DNA, the CDR3 is TGTGCCAGCAGCCCCACACCGGACAGGTTATTCTCTGGGGCCAACGTCCTGACTTTC. This translates into CASSPTPDRLFSGANVLTF.

The J gene is TRBJ2-7, the V gene TRBV7-2, with a weak D call TRBD2 (5 bases). Deletions cut 5 bases from V and 2 bases from J, with 16 bases between. The CDR3 runs to 15 residues. Germline values: CDR1 SGHTA, CDR2 FQGNSA. The CDR3 loop reads CASSAQSSGAYEQYF. CDR3 sequence (DNA): TGTGCCAGCAGCGCCCAGTCGTCCGGGGCCTACGAGCAGTACTTC. Based on the CDR3 plus reference TRBV7-2 and TRBJ2-7, the full variable domain is GAGVSQSPSNKVTEKGKDVELRCDPISGHTALYWYRQSLGQGLEFLIYFQGNSAPDKSGLPSDRFSAERTGGSVSTLTIQRTQQEDSAVYLCASSAQSSGAYEQYFGPGTRLTVT.

The chain uses TRBV4-1 and TRBJ1-2; D uncertain. Trimming shortened V by 3 bases and J by 7 bases, and 15 bases separated the two germline ends. The CDR3 is 14 amino acids. In germline, CDR1 is MGHRA, CDR2 YSYEKL. CDR3 loop: CASSHPRSPSGYTF. In DNA form, the CDR3 reads TGCGCCAGCAGCCATCCCCGGTCCCCGAGTGGCTACACCTTC.

V and J are TRBV11-3 and TRBJ1-1, with TRBD1 as a possible D gene (6 bases). The ends were cut back, 5 bases at V and 1 base at J, with 8 bases in the middle. CDR3 length: 13 amino acids. The germline gives CDR1 SGHNT, CDR2 YENEEA. CDR3 coding DNA: TGTGCCAGCAGCCCGACAGGGAACACTGAAGCTTTCTTT. Translating gives CASSPTGNTEAFF.

The count of this clone is one. In nucleotides, the CDR3 is TGTGCCACCAGTGATAATAGGGGGGGTCGGGCAGATACGCAGTATTTT. Amino acid sequence: CATSDNRGGRADTQYF. The V and J genes are TRBV24-1 and TRBJ2-3; TRBD2 is a possible D gene (7 bases). This CDR3 spans 16 amino acids. V lost 3 bases and J 4 bases, leaving 16 bases between the germline ends. The germline V gene has CDR1 KGHDR and CDR2 SFDVKD.

The V and J genes are TRBV18 and TRBJ2-7; D gene unclear. Looked up from germline, CDR1 is KGHSH and CDR2 is LQKENI. The CDR3 consists of 12 residues. Trimming pared 6 bases from V and 5 bases from J, leaving 11 bases between. CDR3 nucleotides: TGTGCCAGCTCGACCCTAGGGCACGAGCAGTACTTC. It codes for CASSTLGHEQYF.

The rearrangement joins TRBV10-1 to TRBJ2-7, with a possible D match to TRBD1 (6 bases). Looked up from germline, CDR1 is WNHNN and CDR2 is SYGVQD (reference sequence). The germline V and J ends were trimmed by 4 bases and 3 bases, with 16 bases remaining between them. The CDR3 consists of 15 residues. CDR3 in amino acids: CASSVSGTQRYEQYF. In DNA form, the CDR3 reads TGCGCCAGCAGTGTTTCCGGGACACAGCGCTACGAGCAGTACTTC.

The chain recombines TRBV4-1 with TRBJ2-7; D not certain. Germline assignment: CDR1 MGHRA and CDR2 YSYEKL. V was cut by 4 bases and J by 5 bases, with 12 bases left in between. The length of the CDR3 is 13 residues. The CDR3 protein is CASSPPLGDEQYF. CDR3 in DNA: TGCGCCAGCAGCCCCCCCCTTGGCGACGAGCAGTACTTC.

The rearrangement links TRBV6-5 to TRBJ2-3, with a tentative D call TRBD2 (5 bases). This CDR3 has 13 residues. CDR1 MNHEY and CDR2 SVGAGI come from the germline V gene. The ends were cut back, 8 bases at V and 5 bases at J, with 14 bases in the middle. CDR3: CASAREGKDTQYF. CDR3 bases: TGTGCCAGCGCCCGAGAGGGCAAAGATACGCAGTATTTT.

The CDR3 region is CASSPPSPDGWEGETQYF. In DNA form, the CDR3 reads TGTGCCAGCAGCCCGCCCTCCCCGGACGGGTGGGAAGGAGAGACCCAGTACTTC. The chain links TRBV7-2 to TRBJ2-5, with D uncertain. This CDR3 has 18 residues. Trimming removed 5 bases at V and 4 bases at J, with 26 bases between. Germline CDR1 reads SGHTA; CDR2 reads FQGNSA.

This clone was seen only a few times. The V and J genes are TRBV28 and TRBJ1-1; D ambiguous. The germline V gene encodes CDR1 MDHEN and CDR2 SYDVKM. With 10 bases removed from V and 5 bases from J, the gap between germline ends came to 17 bases. The CDR3 runs 13 residues. The CDR3 sequence is CATLLPSRTEAFF. CDR3 DNA: TGTGCCACCCTCCTGCCTTCCAGAACTGAAGCTTTCTTT.

This clone has just a few counts. The chain links TRBV2 to TRBJ1-4, with TRBD1 identical over 7 bases. Germline lookup yields CDR1 SNHLY and CDR2 FYNNEI. Trimming cost V 5 bases and J 8 bases; bases outside gene matches: 8. The CDR3 is 14 amino acids. The CDR3 sequence is CASSTDREGEKLFF. CDR3 coding DNA: TGTGCCAGCAGTACCGACAGGGAAGGAGAAAAACTGTTTTTT.

This chain joins TRBV28 and TRBJ1-2, with TRBD1 identical over 12 bases. CDR1 is MDHEN and CDR2 is SYDVKM in the germline V gene. V shed 3 bases and J 7 bases; nucleotides not matched to a gene: 6. The CDR3 runs to 15 residues. CDR3 loop: CASSLGTGGWGGYTF. The CDR3 nucleotides are TGTGCCAGCAGTTTGGGGACAGGGGGCTGGGGTGGCTACACCTTC.

V and J are TRBV2 and TRBJ1-6, with 7 nucleotides matching TRBD1. The CDR3 length is 14 residues. Trimming removed 1 base from V and 11 bases from J; junction bases left unmatched: 5. Per germline, CDR1 SNHLY and CDR2 FYNNEI. The CDR3 DNA follows: TGTGCCAGCAGTGAAGTCGTTCAGGGGGCACCCCTCCACTTT. This translates into CASSEVVQGAPLHF.

This clone was detected only once. The rearrangement links TRBV5-1 to TRBJ2-5, with TRBD2 as a possible D gene (6 bases). Per the germline V gene, CDR1 is SGHRS and CDR2 is YFSETQ. The ends were cut back, 4 bases at V and 0 bases at J, with 16 bases in the middle. The CDR3 spans 16 residues. CDR3 residues: CASSTWRGRDQETQYF. CDR3 coding DNA: TGCGCCAGCAGCACATGGAGGGGCAGAGACCAAGAGACCCAGTACTTC.

The chain employs TRBV11-3 and TRBJ1-1; D perhaps matches TRBD1 (5 bases). Trimming cost V 2 bases and J 0 bases, with 7 bases left between them. The CDR3 loop spans 14 amino acids. The germline gives CDR1 SGHNT, CDR2 YENEEA. CDR3: CASSLTDMNTEAFF. CDR3 sequence (DNA): TGTGCCAGCAGCTTAACGGACATGAACACTGAAGCTTTCTTT.

The chain is built from TRBV9 and TRBJ2-1, with 10 bases aligning to TRBD1. CDR3 length: 20 residues. Germline V gene data show CDR1 as SGDLS and CDR2 as YYNGEE. V shed 4 bases, J shed 0 bases, and the junction held 16 bases outside the gene matches. The CDR3 bases are TGTGCCAGCAGCTCCCGGGACAGGGGTAATTTTCTGAGCTCCTACAATGAGCAGTTCTTC. Its translation is CASSSRDRGNFLSSYNEQFF.

The J gene is TRBJ2-2, the V gene TRBV7-7; D is perhaps TRBD1 or TRBD2 (5 bases each). The germline CDR1 and CDR2 sequences are SSHAT and FNYEAQ (reference sequence). V shed 5 bases and J shed 3 bases, with 13 bases lying between them. CDR3 size: 15 residues. Written as DNA, the CDR3 is TGTGCCAGCAGCCAAGGGGACCCCTACACCGGGGAGCTGTTTTTT. It is translated as CASSQGDPYTGELFF.

The V call is TRBV5-6, the J call TRBJ1-2; D gene uncertain. V lost 4 bases and J lost 0, with 16 bases in between. Germline values: CDR1 SGHDT, CDR2 YYEEEE. This CDR3 contains 16 residues. CDR3 in DNA: TGTGCCAGCAGCGCCAGGAGGACTCAAGCTAACTATGGCTACACCTTC. Translation gives CASSARRTQANYGYTF.

This chain joins TRBV6-5 and TRBJ2-2; a possible D gene is TRBD2 (6 bases). There are 15 residues in the CDR3. V lost 0 bases and J 7 bases, leaving 12 bases between the germline ends. Germline-derived CDR1 and CDR2 are MNHEY and SVGAGI. The DNA for the CDR3 is TGTGCCAGCAGTTACTCGATTGGAGGGATCGGGGAGCTGTTTTTT. Amino acid sequence: CASSYSIGGIGELFF.

A few counts support this clone. The genes are TRBV5-1 and TRBJ2-1; 12 positions match TRBD1. Germline V lookup: CDR1 SGHRS, CDR2 YFSETQ. This CDR3 region has 14 residues. J gave up 12 bases and V 4 bases, and 8 bases lay outside the gene matches. CDR3 nucleotide sequence: TGCGCCAGCAGCCCCGGGACAGGGGGCGCGGGGCAGTTCTTC. Residues: CASSPGTGGAGQFF.

The chain uses TRBV12-5 and TRBJ1-2; no clear D gene. The germline V gene has CDR1 LGHNT and CDR2 FRNRAP. The CDR3 is 15 residues long. Trimming removed 1 base from V and 2 bases from J, with 11 bases in between. CDR3 nucleotides: TGTGCTAGTGGTTTGGATGCCACGGGCAACTATGGCTACACCTTC. Its translation is CASGLDATGNYGYTF.

The chain uses TRBV7-9 and TRBJ2-2; D is possibly TRBD1 (5 bases). V shed 5 bases and J shed 1 base, with 8 bases lying between them. Germline assignment: CDR1 SEHNR and CDR2 FQNEAQ (reference sequence). The CDR3 covers 14 residues. CDR3 in amino acids: CASSPTGNTGELFF. The CDR3 nucleotides are TGTGCCAGCAGCCCAACAGGGAACACCGGGGAGCTGTTTTTT. Drawing the rest from reference TRBV7-9 and TRBJ2-2, the complete variable domain is DTGVSQNPRHKITKRGQNVTFRCDPISEHNRLYWYRQTLGQGPEFLTYFQNEAQLEKSRLLSDRFSAERPKGSFSTLEIQRTEQGDSAMYLCASSPTGNTGELFFGEGSRLTVL.

The chain joins TRBV28 to TRBJ1-2; 8 bases map to TRBD1. Germline V gene lookup returns CDR1 MDHEN and CDR2 SYDVKM. CDR3 length: 17 amino acids. The junction had 15 bases not matched to a gene; V was cut back by 5 bases and J by 4 bases. The CDR3 nucleotides read TGTGCCAGCAGTATCGGACAGGGACTGGGACTGAGCTATGGCTACACCTTC. Encoded protein: CASSIGQGLGLSYGYTF.

The chain combines TRBV28 with TRBJ1-1; D is unclear. Germline V CDR1 and CDR2: MDHEN, SYDVKM. The V gene lost 7 bases and the J gene lost 5 bases, with 14 bases spanning the gap. The CDR3 sequence is 13 residues long. The CDR3 reads CASTSEGWTEAFF. The CDR3 bases are TGTGCCAGCACCTCCGAGGGTTGGACTGAAGCTTTCTTT.

This clone was counted once. V is TRBV28 and J is TRBJ1-2; tentative D call: TRBD1 (5 bases). This CDR3 comprises 13 residues. Between the trimmed V and J ends, which lost 6 bases and 1 base, there was a span of 9 bases. Per germline, CDR1 MDHEN and CDR2 SYDVKM. The CDR3 spells CASSPTVNYGYTF. CDR3 DNA sequence: TGTGCCAGCAGCCCGACAGTTAACTATGGCTACACCTTC.

The rearrangement joins TRBV10-2 to TRBJ2-5, with 8 bases matching TRBD2. This CDR3 contains 15 residues. CDR1 and CDR2 (germline): WSHSY, SAAADI. J lost 5 bases, V lost 3 bases, and 8 bases had no gene match. The DNA for the CDR3 is TGCGCCAGCAGTGATTTTTACAGCGGGGGTGAGACCCAGTACTTC. Its translation is CASSDFYSGGETQYF.

This chain connects TRBV9 to TRBJ1-6; TRBD1 is a possible D gene (5 bases). Deletions cut 4 bases from V and 4 bases from J, with 15 bases between. Germline-derived CDR1 and CDR2 are SGDLS and YYNGEE. CDR3 size: 16 residues. For the CDR3, the DNA is TGTGCCAGCAGCCTGGGTTCGGGACCTTATAATTCACCCCTCCACTTT. Its translation is CASSLGSGPYNSPLHF.

This clone appeared a single time. The rearrangement links TRBV5-4 to TRBJ1-3; D possibly corresponds to TRBD1 (5 bases). Between the trimmed V and J ends, which lost 0 bases and 6 bases, there was a span of 19 bases. The germline V gene encodes CDR1 SGHNT and CDR2 YYREEE (reference sequence). The CDR3 spans 17 residues. DNA for the CDR3: TGTGCCAGCAGCTTGGACATAGCGGGGCGGGTGGAAAACACCATATATTTT. It specifies CASSLDIAGRVENTIYF.

The chain couples TRBV11-2 to TRBJ2-7; D is possibly TRBD1 (6 bases). V lost 5 bases and J lost 5, with 7 bases in between. The germline V gene has CDR1 SGHAT and CDR2 FQNNGV. The CDR3 is made up of 11 amino acids. DNA for the CDR3: TGTGCCAGCAGCCAGGGGCACGAGCAGTACTTC. Translation: CASSQGHEQYF. The complete variable domain, with remaining parts taken from reference TRBV11-2 and TRBJ2-7, reads EAGVAQSPRYKIIEKRQSVAFWCNPISGHATLYWYQQILGQGPKLLIQFQNNGVVDDSQLPKDRFSAERLKGVDSTLKIQPAKLEDSAVYLCASSQGHEQYFGPGTRLTVT.

The chain links TRBV4-1 to TRBJ2-7; D ambiguous. Per germline, CDR1 MGHRA and CDR2 YSYEKL. The germline V and J ends were trimmed by 0 bases and 5 bases, with 11 bases remaining between them. The CDR3 sequence is 14 residues long. The CDR3 sequence: CASSQDQVRDEQYF. For the CDR3, the DNA is TGCGCCAGCAGCCAAGATCAGGTCCGCGACGAGCAGTACTTC.

The chain recombines TRBV7-3 with TRBJ2-1; D uncertain. The CDR3 extends over 14 amino acids. The V end lost 0 bases, the J end lost 0 bases, and 3 bases lay between the germline ends. The germline gives CDR1 SGHTA, CDR2 FQGTGA. The CDR3 DNA is TGTGCCAGCAGCTTAACGAGCTCCTACAATGAGCAGTTCTTC. Translated: CASSLTSSYNEQFF.